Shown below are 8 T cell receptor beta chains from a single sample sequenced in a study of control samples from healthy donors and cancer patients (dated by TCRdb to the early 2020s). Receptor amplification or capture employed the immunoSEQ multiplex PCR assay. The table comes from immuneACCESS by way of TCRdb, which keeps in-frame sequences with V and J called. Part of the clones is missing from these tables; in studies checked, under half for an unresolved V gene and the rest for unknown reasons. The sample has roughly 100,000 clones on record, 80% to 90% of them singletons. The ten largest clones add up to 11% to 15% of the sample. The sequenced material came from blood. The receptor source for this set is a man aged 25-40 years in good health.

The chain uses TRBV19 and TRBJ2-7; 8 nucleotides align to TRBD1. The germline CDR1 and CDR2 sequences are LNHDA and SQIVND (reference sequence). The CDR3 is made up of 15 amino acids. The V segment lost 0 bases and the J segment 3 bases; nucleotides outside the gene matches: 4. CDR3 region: CASSIDGQGFYEQYF. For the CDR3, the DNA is TGTGCCAGTAGTATAGACGGACAGGGATTCTACGAGCAGTACTTC.

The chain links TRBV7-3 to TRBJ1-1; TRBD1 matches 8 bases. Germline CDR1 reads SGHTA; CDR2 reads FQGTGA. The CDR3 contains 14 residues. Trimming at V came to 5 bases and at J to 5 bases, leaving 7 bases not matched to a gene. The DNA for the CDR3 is TGTGCCAGCAGCCCGGGACAGGCGGATACTGAAGCTTTCTTT. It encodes CASSPGQADTEAFF.

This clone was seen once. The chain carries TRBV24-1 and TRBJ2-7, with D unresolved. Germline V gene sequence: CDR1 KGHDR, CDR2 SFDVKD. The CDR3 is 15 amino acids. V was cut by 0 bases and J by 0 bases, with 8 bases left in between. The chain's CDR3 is CATSDLFRCSYEQYF. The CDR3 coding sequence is TGTGCCACCAGTGATTTGTTTCGGTGCTCCTACGAGCAGTACTTC.

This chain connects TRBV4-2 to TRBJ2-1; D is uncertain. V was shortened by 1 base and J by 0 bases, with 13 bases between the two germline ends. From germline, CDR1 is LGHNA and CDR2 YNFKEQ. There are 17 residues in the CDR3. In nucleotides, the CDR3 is TGTGCCAGCAGCCAAGTCTCAGCGTCGGTCTCCTACAATGAGCAGTTCTTC. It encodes CASSQVSASVSYNEQFF.

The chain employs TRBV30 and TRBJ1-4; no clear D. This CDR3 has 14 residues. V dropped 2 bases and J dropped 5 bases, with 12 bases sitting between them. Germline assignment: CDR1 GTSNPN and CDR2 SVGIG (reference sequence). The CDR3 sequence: CAWSKLAANEKLFF. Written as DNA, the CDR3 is TGTGCCTGGAGTAAATTGGCAGCGAATGAAAAACTGTTTTTT.

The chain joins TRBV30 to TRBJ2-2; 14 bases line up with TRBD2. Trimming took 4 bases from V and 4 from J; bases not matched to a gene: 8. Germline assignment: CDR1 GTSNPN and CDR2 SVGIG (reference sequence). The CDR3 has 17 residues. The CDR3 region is CAWTHLGLAGGTGELFF. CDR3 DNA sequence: TGTGCCTGGACCCATCTCGGACTAGCGGGAGGCACCGGGGAGCTGTTTTTT. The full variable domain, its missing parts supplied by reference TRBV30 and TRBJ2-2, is SQTIHQWPATLVQPVGSPLSLECTVEGTSNPNLYWYRQAAGRGLQLLFYSVGIGQISSEVPQNLSASRPQDRQFILSSKKLLLSDSGFYLCAWTHLGLAGGTGELFFGEGSRLTVL.

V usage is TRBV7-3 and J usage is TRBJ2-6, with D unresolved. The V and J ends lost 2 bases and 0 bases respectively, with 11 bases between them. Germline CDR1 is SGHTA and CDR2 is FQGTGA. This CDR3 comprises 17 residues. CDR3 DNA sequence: TGTGCCAGCAGCTTATACGCAGCCCACTCTGGGGCCAACGTCCTGACTTTC. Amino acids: CASSLYAAHSGANVLTF.

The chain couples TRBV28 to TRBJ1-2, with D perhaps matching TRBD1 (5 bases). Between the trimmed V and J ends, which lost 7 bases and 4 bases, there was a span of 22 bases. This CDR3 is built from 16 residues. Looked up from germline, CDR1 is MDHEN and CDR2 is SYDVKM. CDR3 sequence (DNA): TGTGCCAGCATCCCTGGAGGGGTCAGGGAAGGCTATGGCTACACCTTC. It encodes CASIPGGVREGYGYTF.